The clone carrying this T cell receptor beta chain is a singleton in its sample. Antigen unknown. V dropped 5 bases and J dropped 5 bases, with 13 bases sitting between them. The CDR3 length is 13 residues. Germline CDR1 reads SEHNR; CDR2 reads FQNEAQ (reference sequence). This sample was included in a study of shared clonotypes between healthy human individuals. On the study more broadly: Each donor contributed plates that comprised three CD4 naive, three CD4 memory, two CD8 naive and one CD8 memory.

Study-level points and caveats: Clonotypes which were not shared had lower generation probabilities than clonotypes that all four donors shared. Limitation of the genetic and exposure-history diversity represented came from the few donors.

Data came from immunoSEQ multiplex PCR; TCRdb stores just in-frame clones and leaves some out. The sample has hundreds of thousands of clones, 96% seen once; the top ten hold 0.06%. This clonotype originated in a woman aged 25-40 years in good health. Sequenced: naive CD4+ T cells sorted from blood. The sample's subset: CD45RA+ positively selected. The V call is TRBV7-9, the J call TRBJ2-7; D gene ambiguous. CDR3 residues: CASSVAGVDEQYF. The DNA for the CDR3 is TGTGCCAGCAGCGTGGCAGGCGTTGACGAGCAGTACTTC.